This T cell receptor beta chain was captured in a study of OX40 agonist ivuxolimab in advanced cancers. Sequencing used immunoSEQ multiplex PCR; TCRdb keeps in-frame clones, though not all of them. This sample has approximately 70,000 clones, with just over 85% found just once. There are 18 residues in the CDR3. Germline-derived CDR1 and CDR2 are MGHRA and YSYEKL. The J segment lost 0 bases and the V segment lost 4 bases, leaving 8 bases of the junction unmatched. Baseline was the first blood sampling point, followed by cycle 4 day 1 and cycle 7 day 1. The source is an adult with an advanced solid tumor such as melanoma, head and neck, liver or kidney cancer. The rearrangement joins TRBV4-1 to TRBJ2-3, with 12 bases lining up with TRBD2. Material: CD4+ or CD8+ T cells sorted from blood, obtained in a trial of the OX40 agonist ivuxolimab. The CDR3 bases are TGCGCCAGCAGCCCCCTAGCGGGAGGGTGGGGTAGCACAGATACGCAGTATTTT. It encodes CASSPLAGGWGSTDTQYF.